Presented here are 8 T cell receptor beta chains from one specimen sequenced in a study of cytomegalovirus exposure and HLA in healthy donors. In the PCR, 60 Vbeta and 13 Jbeta primers were used. Assay: immunoSEQ multiplex PCR; the TCRdb copy retains only in-frame clones and omits some. The data hold roughly 100,000 clones, with 70% to 80% observed a single time. The sample comprised PBMCs. The receptor source for this set is a man aged 25-45 years in good health and CMV-seronegative.

This sequence joins TRBV19 and TRBJ1-5; 9 bases map to TRBD1. The CDR3 contains 18 residues. V trimming: 5 bases; J trimming: 7 bases; junction bases outside the gene matches: 18. Germline V CDR1 and CDR2: LNHDA, SQIVND (reference sequence). CDR3 coding DNA: TGTGCCAGTAGTCCCCCTAACCCGGGACAGGGTTTTGGACAGCCCCAGCATTTT. Translated: CASSPPNPGQGFGQPQHF.

The chain employs TRBV29-1 and TRBJ2-5; a possible D gene is TRBD2 (5 bases). The tail of the sequence fits TRBJ2-7 better, so the J call may be wrong. The CDR3 sequence is 14 residues long. CDR1 is SQVTM and CDR2 is ANQGSEA in the germline V gene. The CDR3: CSRTLPGVSYEQYF. The CDR3 DNA reads TGCAGCCGTACCCTCCCCGGGGTCTCCTACGAGCAGTACTTC.

The rearrangement joins TRBV2 to TRBJ1-5; D not certain. This CDR3 spans 15 amino acids. Looked up from germline, CDR1 is SNHLY and CDR2 is FYNNEI. V lost 4 bases, J lost 2 bases, and 12 bases lay in between. CDR3 in DNA: TGTGCCAGCAGTGGGCCGACTTCGGGCAATCAGCCCCAGCATTTT. The encoded protein is CASSGPTSGNQPQHF.

The chain links TRBV5-1 to TRBJ1-4, with 10 nucleotides matching TRBD1. The length of the CDR3 is 16 residues. The germline V gene encodes CDR1 SGHRS and CDR2 YFSETQ. Trimming took 2 bases from V and 6 from J; bases not matched to a gene: 7. The chain's CDR3 is CASSLMTGGADEKLFF. In DNA, the CDR3 is TGCGCCAGCAGCTTAATGACAGGGGGCGCGGATGAAAAACTGTTTTTT.

The J gene is TRBJ2-7, the V gene TRBV27; D remains unclear. The ends were cut back, 0 bases at V and 2 bases at J, with 8 bases in the middle. From germline, CDR1 is MNHEY and CDR2 SMNVEV (reference sequence). This CDR3 is built from 14 residues. CDR3 loop: CASSLSRTAYEQYF. For the CDR3, the DNA is TGTGCCAGCAGTTTATCGCGAACAGCCTACGAGCAGTACTTC.

The chain carries TRBV9 and TRBJ2-7, with D perhaps TRBD1 (6 bases). V was pared by 3 bases and J by 3 bases, with 13 bases between. The CDR3 sequence is 14 residues long. The germline V gene has CDR1 SGDLS and CDR2 YYNGEE. The CDR3 sequence is CASSARDTNYEQYF. The CDR3 DNA is TGTGCCAGCAGCGCACGGGACACCAACTACGAGCAGTACTTC. Combining the CDR3 with reference TRBV9 and TRBJ2-7 gives the whole variable domain DSGVTQTPKHLITATGQRVTLRCSPRSGDLSVYWYQQSLDQGLQFLIQYYNGEERAKGNILERFSAQQFPDLHSELNLSSLELGDSALYFCASSARDTNYEQYFGPGTRLTVT.

The genes are TRBV9 and TRBJ2-3, with 13 bases matching TRBD2. The junction had 6 bases not matched to a gene; V was cut back by 2 bases and J by 6 bases. Germline CDR1 SGDLS, CDR2 YYNGEE. CDR3 length equals 16 residues. DNA for the CDR3: TGTGCCAGCAGCGTTGGACTAGCGGGGGTTCGTGATACGCAGTATTTT. This gives the protein CASSVGLAGVRDTQYF.

This clone was found a few times. The chain links TRBV11-2 to TRBJ2-1; D uncertain. The V gene lost 1 base and the J gene lost 0 bases, with 7 bases spanning the gap. Per the germline V gene, CDR1 is SGHAT and CDR2 is FQNNGV. The CDR3 runs to 15 residues. CDR3 sequence: CASSLGGSSYNEQFF. The DNA for the CDR3 is TGTGCCAGCAGCTTAGGCGGAAGCTCCTACAATGAGCAGTTCTTC.